The clone carrying this T cell receptor beta chain appeared once. These data come from a study of blood T cell repertoires in COVID-19. Study-level information: Material from acute and convalescent COVID-19 was sourced from the United States, Italy and Spain. Nucleic acid was either cDNA or gDNA, and it came from T cells, B-cell-depleted T cells, or PBMCs.

With 6 bases removed from V and 2 bases from J, the gap between germline ends came to 14 bases. Looked up from germline, CDR1 is SGHTA and CDR2 is FQGNSA. This CDR3 spans 14 amino acids. In the original processing: Estimated nucleated cell counts came from reference gene primer amplification. Generated by immunoSEQ multiplex PCR, the TCRdb table keeps only in-frame clones and is missing some. The DNA gave D and trimming, while V, J and clone size come from that table. The data contain 130,000 to 150,000 clones, 85% to 90% of them singletons. The TCR sequence derives from a middle-aged man with active or convalescent COVID-19. This chain uses TRBV7-2 with TRBJ2-7; TRBD1 is a possible D gene (6 bases). Material: peripheral blood. CDR3 DNA sequence: TGTGCCAGCAGTATGGGGACATTCGCCTACGAGCAGTACTTC. Protein: CASSMGTFAYEQYF.